The T cell receptor (beta chain) described here comes from a study of beta chain features in type 1 diabetes. Germline CDR1 MDHEN, CDR2 SYDVKM. The length of the CDR3 is 14 residues. V was cut by 3 bases and J by 5 bases, with 14 bases left in between. Every isolated RNA sample was fully reverse transcribed, so sequencing captured expressed TCRB transcripts. The method was immunoSEQ multiplex PCR; TCRdb's version includes in-frame clones alone and lacks a portion of them. The sample lists about 620,000 clones, around 15% occurring once. The specimen sequenced was naive CD4+ T cells from blood. The sequence was obtained from a man younger than 35 in good health. This chain uses TRBV28 with TRBJ2-7; D tentatively reads TRBD1 or TRBD2 (7 bases each). CDR3 loop: CASSFFRGGNEQYF. In DNA, the CDR3 is TGTGCCAGCAGTTTTTTCAGGGGGGGGAACGAGCAGTACTTC.